This T cell receptor beta chain is drawn from a study of Ad26.COV2.S vaccination and SARS-CoV-2 variants. Study background: Ad26.COV2.S given intramuscularly, once or twice 56 days apart.

Study-wide results and limits: Participants given vaccine showed non-spike TCR breadth similar to that of placebo recipients. Researchers cautioned that TCR breadth and depth analyses may have underestimated total T cell responses.

TCRdb's table, derived via immunoSEQ multiplex PCR, lists solely in-frame clones and lacks some. The sample carries approximately 350,000 clones, roughly 84% recorded once. About this clone: Its antigen remains unknown.

Treatment of the sample: around 19 received Ad26.COV2.S at low or high dose, single or two shots; several received placebo; per-sample allocation not given. Material that was analyzed had been drawn on day 63 after the first vaccine or placebo injection. Built on an Ad26 vector, the vaccine expressed Wuhan-strain SARS-CoV-2 spike. The CDR3 spans 13 residues. Germline V gene data show CDR1 as LGHDT and CDR2 as YNNKEL (reference sequence). With 8 bases removed from V and 3 bases from J, the gap between germline ends came to 11 bases. The clonotype comes from a person aged 18 to 59 who received the Ad26.COV2.S COVID-19 vaccine or a placebo. V gene TRBV3-1 (or the pseudogene TRBV3-2) combines with J gene TRBJ1-5; D is unresolved. The sample was peripheral blood, taken in a trial of Ad26.COV2.S vaccine versus placebo. CDR3 protein: CASSGRPNQPQHF. As DNA, the CDR3 is TGTGCCAGCTCTGGCAGGCCCAATCAGCCCCAGCATTTT.